This T cell receptor (beta chain) came from a study of blood T cell repertoires in COVID-19. The repertoire was sequenced with immunoSEQ multiplex PCR; TCRdb's copy has only in-frame clones and lacks some. The repertoire holds about 150,000 clones, with 88% as singletons. Germline CDR1 MGHRA, CDR2 YSYEKL. V lost 8 bases to trimming and J lost 5 bases, with 22 bases between them. The CDR3 runs 16 residues. The chain recombines TRBV4-1 with TRBJ1-5; D is perhaps TRBD1 (6 bases). The sequenced sample consisted of peripheral blood. The receptor's source is a woman aged 70-85 years with acute or convalescent COVID-19. The CDR3 region has the DNA TGCGCCAGCTCATCTGGGCAGGGGAGGGGTGATCAGCCCCAGCATTTT. Translation gives CASSSGQGRGDQPQHF.